The next 28 T cell receptor beta chains were all read from a single sample in a study of graft-versus-host responses after intestinal transplantation. Antigens of these TCRs are unknown. Assay used: immunoSEQ multiplex PCR; TCRdb lists only in-frame clones, some missing. In the table there are about 89,000 clones, roughly 89% of which are singletons. Source: unstimulated CD4+ T cells sorted from spleen or lymph node cells, taken before intestinal transplant. The receptors come from a human donor who received an intestinal transplant.

The CDR3 region has the DNA TGTGCCAGCAGTTTATCTCTAGCGGAACTTTTCTACAATGAGCAGTTCTTC. Translated, it gives CASSLSLAELFYNEQFF. The V and J genes are TRBV27 and TRBJ2-1, with 7 positions matching TRBD2. This CDR3 is built from 17 residues. V shed 0 bases and J 3 bases; nucleotides not matched to a gene: 8. CDR1 MNHEY and CDR2 SMNVEV come from the germline V gene (reference sequence).

The chain combines TRBV6-1 with TRBJ2-7; 8 positions agree with TRBD2. CDR1 is MNHNS, CDR2 SASEGT, per germline. The J segment lost 3 bases and the V segment lost 3 bases, leaving 13 bases of the junction unmatched. This CDR3 region has 17 residues. The CDR3 sequence is CASSDILTGGRSYEQYF. CDR3 bases: TGTGCCAGCAGTGACATTCTTACGGGGGGGCGAAGCTACGAGCAGTACTTC.

The rearrangement links TRBV27 to TRBJ2-5; D gene ambiguous. Gene TRBJ2-7 matches the end of the DNA better, so the J call may be wrong. The CDR3 runs to 16 residues. In germline, CDR1 is MNHEY, CDR2 SMNVEV (reference sequence). The CDR3 spells CASSLSTSPTPYEQYF. CDR3 sequence (DNA): TGTGCCAGCAGTTTATCGACCTCGCCAACCCCCTACGAGCAGTACTTC.

The V and J genes are TRBV7-6 and TRBJ1-5; D is perhaps TRBD1 (5 bases). CDR3 length equals 19 residues. Germline-derived CDR1 and CDR2 are SGHVS and FNYEAQ. V was cut by 1 base and J by 2 bases, with 21 bases left in between. The CDR3 here is CASSLEVGGSGWGNQPQHF. Here the CDR3 DNA reads TGTGCCAGCAGCTTAGAAGTCGGGGGGTCGGGTTGGGGCAATCAGCCCCAGCATTTT. Supplemented by reference TRBV7-6 and TRBJ1-5, the full variable domain reads GAGVSQSPRYKVTKRGQDVALRCDPISGHVSLYWYRQALGQGPEFLTYFNYEAQQDKSGLPNDRFSAERPEGSISTLTIQRTEQRDSAMYRCASSLEVGGSGWGNQPQHFGDGTRLSIL.

CDR3 residues: CASSSDGGTNEKLFF. As DNA, the CDR3 is TGTGCCAGTAGTTCGGACGGAGGCACTAATGAAAAACTGTTTTTT. The chain joins TRBV19 to TRBJ1-4; no firm D call. The CDR3 extends over 15 amino acids. The germline V gene has CDR1 LNHDA and CDR2 SQIVND (reference sequence). V lost 5 bases, J lost 2 bases, and 12 bases lay in between.

The chain joins TRBV18 to TRBJ1-4; 8 bases match TRBD1. This CDR3 spans 16 amino acids. The ends lost 2 bases at V and 5 bases at J; junction bases unmatched: 7. Germline V CDR1 and CDR2: KGHSH, LQKENI. The CDR3 region is CASSPLLGQGNEKLFF. The CDR3 DNA sequence: TGTGCCAGCTCACCATTACTTGGACAGGGCAATGAAAAACTGTTTTTT.

The chain carries TRBV2 and TRBJ1-5; unclear D gene. The germline V gene has CDR1 SNHLY and CDR2 FYNNEI. Between the trimmed V and J ends, which lost 4 bases and 2 bases, there was a span of 6 bases. The CDR3 sequence is 13 residues long. The CDR3 DNA is TGTGCCAGCAGTGCGAACCGCAATCAGCCCCAGCATTTT. Residues: CASSANRNQPQHF.

The gene calls are TRBV18 and TRBJ1-1; D is unresolved. Deletions cut 4 bases from V and 4 bases from J, with 16 bases between. The CDR3 totals 15 residues. Germline V CDR1 and CDR2: KGHSH, LQKENI. As DNA, the CDR3 is TGTGCCAGCTCACGCCCCGTTCGGGCCGGCACTGAAGCTTTCTTT. It encodes CASSRPVRAGTEAFF.

The V gene is TRBV7-8, the J gene TRBJ2-6; TRBD1 matches at 9 bases. This CDR3 region has 18 residues. Losses at the gene ends were 3 bases for V and 1 base for J; bases not matched to a gene: 7. Germline CDR1 SGHVS, CDR2 FQNEAQ. The CDR3 region is CASSFRDRATSGANVLTF. The DNA for the CDR3 is TGTGCCAGCAGCTTCCGGGACAGGGCCACTTCTGGGGCCAACGTCCTGACTTTC.

The chain carries TRBV18 and TRBJ1-1; the D gene is possibly TRBD1 (5 bases). CDR1 and CDR2 from the germline V gene are KGHSH and LQKENI. The V gene lost 2 bases and the J gene lost 1 base, with 14 bases spanning the gap. The length of the CDR3 is 16 residues. CDR3 nucleotides: TGTGCCAGCTCACCAGCCAGGGTCCACCCGAACACTGAAGCTTTCTTT. Translated, it gives CASSPARVHPNTEAFF.

The chain has TRBV5-1 and TRBJ2-3; 11 bases map to TRBD1. J gave up 3 bases and V 2 bases, and 8 bases lay outside the gene matches. The CDR3 sequence is 17 residues long. Germline V lookup: CDR1 SGHRS, CDR2 YFSETQ. The CDR3 DNA sequence: TGCGCCAGCAGCTTCACCGGGACAGGGGGTGGGACAGATACGCAGTATTTT. Protein: CASSFTGTGGGTDTQYF.

The chain has TRBV5-1 and TRBJ2-1; possibly TRBD2 for D (6 bases). This CDR3 has 15 residues. V lost 7 bases and J lost 0, with 14 bases in between. Germline V gene sequence: CDR1 SGHRS, CDR2 YFSETQ. The CDR3 nucleotides are TGCGCCAGCGTACGGGACTCGAGCTCCTACAATGAGCAGTTCTTC. The encoded protein is CASVRDSSSYNEQFF.

The chain is built from TRBV18 and TRBJ1-4, with TRBD1 identical over 11 bases. This CDR3 has 14 amino acids. Germline CDR1 and CDR2: KGHSH and LQKENI. With V trimmed by 6 bases and J by 7 bases, 4 bases remained unmatched. The CDR3 sequence is CASSLGTGGEKLFF. DNA of the CDR3: TGTGCCAGCTCCCTCGGGACAGGGGGTGAAAAACTGTTTTTT.

The chain couples TRBV10-3 to TRBJ2-5; possibly TRBD1 for D (5 bases). The CDR3 length is 13 residues. The V and J ends lost 2 bases and 2 bases respectively, with 6 bases between them. Germline V gene lookup returns CDR1 ENHRY and CDR2 SYGVKD. Here the CDR3 reads CAISEPGQETQYF. Written as DNA, the CDR3 is TGTGCCATCAGTGAGCCAGGGCAAGAGACCCAGTACTTC.

This clone occurred a few times. The chain combines TRBV9 with TRBJ2-2; 7 nucleotides match TRBD2. The CDR3 extends over 16 amino acids. Germline values: CDR1 SGDLS, CDR2 YYNGEE. J lost 2 bases, V lost 4 bases, and 8 bases had no gene match. The CDR3 DNA is TGTGCCAGCAGCTTCCTAGCGGTCCGAAACACCGGGGAGCTGTTTTTT. Translation gives CASSFLAVRNTGELFF.

CDR3 region: CASHHQGLAYEQYF. In nucleotides, the CDR3 is TGTGCCAGCCACCACCAGGGACTAGCCTACGAGCAGTACTTC. The chain carries TRBV5-8 and TRBJ2-7; TRBD2 matches 8 bases. The V and J ends lost 7 bases and 2 bases, in that order; junction bases with no gene match: 8. The CDR3 length is 14 residues. CDR1 and CDR2 (germline): SGHTS, YDEGEE.

The chain recombines TRBV6-5 with TRBJ1-1; 7 nucleotides agree with TRBD1. The CDR3 totals 15 residues. CDR1 is MNHEY, CDR2 SVGAGI, per germline. V shed 6 bases and J 0 bases; nucleotides not matched to a gene: 7. CDR3 sequence (DNA): TGTGCCAGCAGCAAGGACAGGCGATTGAACACTGAAGCTTTCTTT. Translation gives CASSKDRRLNTEAFF.

As concerns this clone: Other DNA sequences within the sample encode an identical CDR3. V is TRBV4-1 and J is TRBJ1-2; 7 bases match TRBD1. V was clipped by 2 bases and J by 0 bases; unmatched bases: 3. The CDR3 has 15 residues. In germline, CDR1 is MGHRA, CDR2 YSYEKL. CDR3 loop: CASSQPDRANYGYTF. DNA for the CDR3: TGCGCCAGCAGCCAACCTGACAGGGCTAACTATGGCTACACCTTC.

The genes are TRBV6-5 and TRBJ2-7; 9 bases align to TRBD2. Germline V gene sequence: CDR1 MNHEY, CDR2 SVGAGI. Trimming at V came to 2 bases and at J to 2 bases, leaving 7 bases not matched to a gene. The CDR3 has 16 residues. CDR3 protein: CASSYDRSGSAYEQYF. The CDR3 coding sequence is TGTGCCAGCAGTTACGATCGTAGCGGGAGTGCCTACGAGCAGTACTTC.

This chain joins TRBV7-2 and TRBJ2-7, with D unclear. V was shortened by 1 base and J by 2 bases, with 9 bases between the two germline ends. CDR3 size: 14 residues. Germline V gene sequence: CDR1 SGHTA, CDR2 FQGNSA. CDR3 amino acids: CASSLVLGTYEQYF. In DNA, the CDR3 is TGTGCCAGCAGCTTAGTGTTAGGGACCTACGAGCAGTACTTC.

The chain carries TRBV6-1 and TRBJ2-7; possibly TRBD2 for D (5 bases). The CDR3 sequence is 14 residues long. Germline CDR1 and CDR2: MNHNS and SASEGT. Trimming cost V 6 bases and J 0 bases, with 12 bases left between them. For the CDR3, the DNA is TGTGCCAGCAGGGCGGGCCTCACCTCCTACGAGCAGTACTTC. It encodes CASRAGLTSYEQYF.

The chain employs TRBV29-1 and TRBJ1-1, with D unresolved. The CDR3 runs to 12 residues. Germline-derived CDR1 and CDR2 are SQVTM and ANQGSEA. V lost 7 bases and J 5 bases, leaving 14 bases between the germline ends. The CDR3 region is CSGSEGTTEAFF. CDR3 sequence (DNA): TGCAGCGGCTCGGAGGGAACGACTGAAGCTTTCTTT.

The chain joins TRBV5-1 to TRBJ2-1; 10 bases match TRBD2. Germline loops: CDR1 SGHRS, CDR2 YFSETQ. V shed 4 bases and J 9 bases; nucleotides not matched to a gene: 19. The CDR3 runs 18 residues. CDR3 sequence reads: CASSPRPLASGSRSEQFF. CDR3 nucleotides: TGCGCCAGCAGCCCGCGCCCGCTGGCTAGCGGGAGTCGGAGTGAGCAGTTCTTC. Together with reference TRBV5-1 and TRBJ2-1, the CDR3 gives the full variable domain: KAGVTQTPRYLIKTRGQQVTLSCSPISGHRSVSWYQQTPGQGLQFLFEYFSETQRNKGNFPGRFSGRQFSNSRSEMNVSTLELGDSALYLCASSPRPLASGSRSEQFFGPGTRLTVL.

The genes are TRBV28 and TRBJ2-3; D remains ambiguous. V was pared by 3 bases and J by 0 bases, with 7 bases between. The CDR3 consists of 14 residues. CDR1 is MDHEN, CDR2 SYDVKM, per germline. CDR3 in DNA: TGTGCCAGCAGTTTGGTAGCAAGCACAGATACGCAGTATTTT. Its translation is CASSLVASTDTQYF.

V usage is TRBV18 and J usage is TRBJ1-2; tentative D call: TRBD1 (6 bases). Deletions cut 2 bases from V and 6 bases from J, with 7 bases between. Germline V CDR1 and CDR2: KGHSH, LQKENI. This CDR3 is built from 12 residues. CDR3 region: CASSPDRNGYTF. As DNA, the CDR3 is TGTGCCAGCTCACCAGACAGGAATGGCTACACCTTC.

The sample holds one count of this clone. The chain carries TRBV19 and TRBJ2-7; a possible D gene is TRBD1 (6 bases). This CDR3 spans 16 amino acids. Germline CDR1 is LNHDA and CDR2 is SQIVND (reference sequence). The V end was cut by 0 bases, the J end by 2 bases, with 14 bases between. The CDR3 DNA reads TGTGCCAGTAGTATAGATCTGGCAGGGGCTACCTACGAGCAGTACTTC. Protein: CASSIDLAGATYEQYF. Complete variable domain (other parts from reference TRBV19 and TRBJ2-7): DGGITQSPKYLFRKEGQNVTLSCEQNLNHDAMYWYRQDPGQGLRLIYYSQIVNDFQKGDIAEGYSVSREKKESFPLTVTSAQKNPTAFYLCASSIDLAGATYEQYFGPGTRLTVT.

The CDR3 region has the DNA TGCAGCGTTGAAGGCACACCCGGAAACACCATATATTTT. Translated: CSVEGTPGNTIYF. The chain uses TRBV29-1 and TRBJ1-3; D call uncertain. V was clipped by 1 base and J by 4 bases, with 8 bases between them. The germline V gene has CDR1 SQVTM and CDR2 ANQGSEA. The CDR3 sequence is 13 residues long.

The table lists this clone with a count of one. The chain recombines TRBV10-3 with TRBJ2-1; 12 bases agree with TRBD1. Germline loops: CDR1 ENHRY, CDR2 SYGVKD. The CDR3 runs 17 residues. Trimming took 0 bases from V and 6 from J; bases not matched to a gene: 6. In DNA form, the CDR3 reads TGTGCCATCAGTGAGTCGGTCGGGACAGGGGGCCGCAATGAGCAGTTCTTC. Its translation is CAISESVGTGGRNEQFF.